In its sample, the clone carrying this T cell receptor (beta chain) was seen many times. Its antigen is still unknown. The CDR3 covers 14 residues. J was trimmed by 2 bases and V by 2 bases; bases with no gene match: 3. Germline lookup yields CDR1 SQVTM and CDR2 ANQGSEA. The data were obtained in a study of CD8 T cells in ankylosing spondylitis. Study-level points and caveats: Characteristic of ankylosing spondylitis blood, it appeared, was a TCR beta motif comprising several highly homologous variants. Prior literature has documented some motif variants in synovial fluid and blood from reactive arthritis.

It was by quantitative 5'-RACE with molecular barcodes that TCR beta libraries were made. TCRdb fed the 5' RACE reads into MiXCR, producing one record per CDR3 protein. The sample gives over 30,000 distinct CDR3 sequences, around 15% of which show up once; approximately 32% is in the top ten. This TCR was sampled from a male donor with ankylosing spondylitis. This sequence joins TRBV29-1 and TRBJ1-2, with 9 bases lining up with TRBD1. What was sequenced was synovial fluid, either unsorted or a sorted T cell fraction (not recorded which). The CDR3 DNA is TGCAGCGTTGAAAACGACAGGGGGAACTATGGCTACACCTTC. Translation: CSVENDRGNYGYTF.